This T cell receptor (beta chain) was sequenced for a study of cytomegalovirus exposure and HLA in healthy donors. This CDR3 is built from 16 residues. V lost 4 bases and J lost 2; bases outside the gene matches: 10. Germline CDR1 LNHDA, CDR2 SQIVND (reference sequence). Primers for the PCR totalled 60 Vbeta and 13 Jbeta. Assay used: immunoSEQ multiplex PCR; TCRdb lists only in-frame clones, some missing. The sample comprises 150,000 or so clones, 84% of which are singletons, and 1.9% rests with the top ten. The genes are TRBV19 and TRBJ2-7, with 8 bases that match TRBD1. The sequencing sample was made of PBMCs. This clonotype was sampled from a man aged 18 to 29 in good health and CMV-seronegative. DNA for the CDR3: TGTGCCAGTAGTACCCCAGTGGGGACAGGCACCTACGAGCAGTACTTC. Translation: CASSTPVGTGTYEQYF.